What follows describes a single TCR beta chain. These data originate in a study of blood T cell repertoires in COVID-19. Across the whole study: From T cells, B-cell-depleted T cells, or PBMCs came the material, which was cDNA or gDNA.

In the original analysis: Estimated nucleated cell counts came from reference gene primer amplification. The table came from immunoSEQ multiplex PCR; TCRdb's copy has only in-frame clones and leaves some out. V and J calls and clone size are those listed in that table; D and trimming were worked out from the DNA. The repertoire holds 200,000 to 250,000 clones, with approximately 80% as singletons. Germline V gene sequence: CDR1 LNHDA, CDR2 SQIVND (reference sequence). The CDR3 runs to 15 residues. Trimming cost V 4 bases and J 7 bases, with 16 bases left between them. This TCR derives from a human donor in a cohort sampled during active COVID-19. J is TRBJ2-2 and V is TRBV19, with D perhaps TRBD2 (5 bases). Sequencing used peripheral blood. In DNA form, the CDR3 reads TGTGCCAGTAGTAATAACCTCGGGGTAATCGGGGAGCTGTTTTTT. Translated: CASSNNLGVIGELFF.